The 18 T cell receptor beta chains in this list originate from one sample, sequenced in a study of graft-versus-host responses after intestinal transplantation. TCRdb's copy holds only in-frame clones and misses some; the assay was immunoSEQ multiplex PCR. The sample records approximately 71,000 clones, around 89% being singletons. Their target antigens are unknown. The sample in question was unstimulated CD8+ T cells sorted from spleen or lymph node cells, obtained before intestinal transplant. These receptors were collected from a human donor who received an intestinal transplant.

The CDR3 nucleotides read TGTGCCAGCAGCCTCGGGTCCCGTTCGGAAAAACTGTTTTTT. Amino acid sequence: CASSLGSRSEKLFF. J is TRBJ1-4 and V is TRBV7-6; D is undetermined. The V gene lost 5 bases and the J gene lost 8 bases, with 15 bases spanning the gap. The CDR3 is 14 residues long. Per the germline V gene, CDR1 is SGHVS and CDR2 is FNYEAQ.

The chain has TRBV2 and TRBJ2-1, with 9 bases aligning to TRBD2. J gave up 6 bases and V 2 bases, and 17 bases lay outside the gene matches. This CDR3 is 19 amino acids long. The germline V gene has CDR1 SNHLY and CDR2 FYNNEI. For the CDR3, the DNA is TGTGCCAGCAGTGAATTCGCGGGAGGGGCCGGGTCCGTAGGCAATGAGCAGTTCTTC. This encodes CASSEFAGGAGSVGNEQFF.

As to this clone: Other nucleotide sequences from this sample produce the same CDR3. The gene calls are TRBV28 and TRBJ2-7, with D unclear. The CDR3 totals 12 residues. Trimming took 2 bases from V and 4 from J, leaving 6 bases between them. Germline values: CDR1 MDHEN, CDR2 SYDVKM. The chain's CDR3 is CASSLTAYEQYF. CDR3 nucleotides: TGTGCCAGCAGTTTAACTGCATACGAGCAGTACTTC.

The CDR3 here is CASSLGWRGVETQYF. CDR3 in DNA: TGTGCCAGCAGCTTAGGTTGGCGGGGGGTGGAGACCCAGTACTTC. This chain links TRBV7-9 with TRBJ2-5; 8 bases match TRBD2. Germline loops: CDR1 SEHNR, CDR2 FQNEAQ (reference sequence). The CDR3 contains 15 residues. V was clipped by 1 base and J by 5 bases; unmatched bases: 6.

The chain joins TRBV5-1 to TRBJ1-1; TRBD1 matches at 10 bases. J lost 7 bases, V lost 4 bases, and 13 bases had no gene match. The V gene's germline CDR1 is SGHRS and CDR2 YFSETQ. This CDR3 comprises 16 residues. DNA for the CDR3: TGCGCCAGCAGCCTAGACAGGGGGCAGTGGTACGGTGAAGCTTTCTTT. This sequence encodes CASSLDRGQWYGEAFF.

V gene TRBV7-3 combines with J gene TRBJ2-1, with 8 bases aligning to TRBD2. With 6 bases clipped from V and 3 bases from J, the junction kept 25 bases outside the gene matches. CDR1 and CDR2 from the germline V gene are SGHTA and FQGTGA. CDR3 length: 21 residues. CDR3 nucleotides: TGTGCCAGCAGTCTAGCTTATCCAGCGGGAGATATTCCTTGGTTCTACAATGAGCAGTTCTTC. Its protein product is CASSLAYPAGDIPWFYNEQFF.

The V call is TRBV13, the J call TRBJ2-7; the match to TRBD1 covers 7 bases. Germline V gene data show CDR1 as PRHDT and CDR2 as FYEKMQ (reference sequence). The CDR3 totals 13 residues. V lost 8 bases and J lost 3; bases outside the gene matches: 7. This CDR3 reads CASFPRGSYEQYF. CDR3 coding DNA: TGTGCCAGCTTTCCCAGGGGGAGCTACGAGCAGTACTTC.

This chain links TRBV4-1 with TRBJ2-5, with 7 nucleotides matching TRBD2. The CDR3 contains 17 residues. CDR1 and CDR2 from the germline V gene are MGHRA and YSYEKL. Germline trimming cut 4 bases from V and 5 bases from J; bases unmatched to any gene: 16. CDR3 region: CASSRYLAEPFGETQYF. In DNA form, the CDR3 reads TGCGCCAGCAGCCGATATCTAGCGGAGCCTTTCGGGGAGACCCAGTACTTC.

This chain uses TRBV28 with TRBJ2-5; TRBD1 agrees at 8 bases. The J segment lost 2 bases and the V segment lost 5 bases, leaving 7 bases of the junction unmatched. Germline loops: CDR1 MDHEN, CDR2 SYDVKM. This CDR3 is built from 15 residues. Here the CDR3 DNA reads TGTGCCAGCAGTCTCACTTGGACAGGGCAAGAGACCCAGTACTTC. Protein product: CASSLTWTGQETQYF.

The gene calls are TRBV4-2 and TRBJ2-1; 9 bases line up with TRBD2. The junction had 16 bases not matched to a gene; V was cut back by 4 bases and J by 12 bases. CDR1 and CDR2 from the germline V gene are LGHNA and YNFKEQ. The length of the CDR3 is 16 residues. Here the CDR3 DNA reads TGTGCCAGCAGCCGAAGCGGGGGGTGGGGGGAAAGAGGGCAGTTCTTC. Protein sequence: CASSRSGGWGERGQFF.

The chain combines TRBV2 with TRBJ2-4; TRBD2 matches 10 bases. This CDR3 spans 17 amino acids. The V segment lost 4 bases and the J segment 8 bases; nucleotides outside the gene matches: 14. The V gene's germline CDR1 is SNHLY and CDR2 FYNNEI. CDR3 nucleotides: TGTGCCAGCAGTGGGTCCCTCAAACAGCGGGAGGGCCACATTCAGTACTTC. Protein: CASSGSLKQREGHIQYF.

V gene TRBV7-9 combines with J gene TRBJ2-7, with D tentatively TRBD1 (6 bases). From germline, CDR1 is SEHNR and CDR2 FQNEAQ (reference sequence). CDR3 length equals 14 residues. V dropped 2 bases and J dropped 3 bases, with 11 bases sitting between them. CDR3 in amino acids: CASSLMGHFYEQYF. As DNA, the CDR3 is TGTGCCAGCAGCTTAATGGGACACTTCTACGAGCAGTACTTC.

The DNA for the CDR3 is TGTGCCAGCAGTTTGACACTAGCGGGAGTCTACGAGCAGTACTTC. Protein sequence: CASSLTLAGVYEQYF. The rearrangement links TRBV27 to TRBJ2-7; TRBD2 matches 11 bases. The CDR3 loop spans 15 amino acids. V gave up 3 bases and J gave up 3 bases; unmatched junction bases: 4. In germline, CDR1 is MNHEY, CDR2 SMNVEV (reference sequence).

The chain uses TRBV2 and TRBJ2-2; 7 bases are a match to TRBD1. CDR3 length: 17 residues. Germline V gene lookup returns CDR1 SNHLY and CDR2 FYNNEI. Unmatched junction bases numbered 16, after V lost 11 bases and J lost 1 base. For the CDR3, the DNA is TGTGCCGGCCGGGACAGCCCCCTCGGGTGGAACACCGGGGAGCTGTTTTTT. It yields the protein CAGRDSPLGWNTGELFF.

This chain joins TRBV29-1 and TRBJ2-1; D gene uncertain. There are 14 residues in the CDR3. From germline, CDR1 is SQVTM and CDR2 ANQGSEA. Trimming removed 5 bases at V and 3 bases at J, with 14 bases between. The CDR3 protein is CSVISLGGYNEQFF. The CDR3 region has the DNA TGCAGCGTTATTAGTCTAGGTGGCTACAATGAGCAGTTCTTC.

The V gene is TRBV27, the J gene TRBJ2-4, with D possibly being TRBD2 (6 bases). Looked up from germline, CDR1 is MNHEY and CDR2 is SMNVEV (reference sequence). The ends were cut back, 1 base at V and 1 base at J, with 11 bases in the middle. The CDR3 length is 16 residues. DNA for the CDR3: TGTGCCAGCAGTTTATGGGGCGGGACTGCCAAAAACATTCAGTACTTC. Its translation is CASSLWGGTAKNIQYF.

The CDR3 sequence is CASSVGQGWDEQFF. CDR3 in DNA: TGTGCCAGCAGCGTAGGGCAGGGGTGGGATGAGCAGTTCTTC. The V and J genes are TRBV9 and TRBJ2-1; possibly TRBD1 for D (6 bases). CDR3 size: 14 residues. Trimming removed 0 bases at V and 8 bases at J, with 12 bases between. The germline gives CDR1 SGDLS, CDR2 YYNGEE.

The V and J genes are TRBV15 and TRBJ2-7; 7 bases match TRBD2. The CDR3 runs to 14 residues. The V and J ends lost 3 bases and 5 bases, in that order; junction bases with no gene match: 7. Germline V lookup: CDR1 LNHNV, CDR2 YYDKDF (reference sequence). The CDR3 region is CATSRGGSSDEQYF. The CDR3 coding sequence is TGTGCCACCAGCAGGGGCGGGAGTAGCGACGAGCAGTACTTC. Full variable domain (outside the CDR3, taken from reference TRBV15 and TRBJ2-7): DAMVIQNPRYQVTQFGKPVTLSCSQTLNHNVMYWYQQKSSQAPKLLFHYYDKDFNNEADTPDNFQSRRPNTSFCFLDIRSPGLGDTAMYLCATSRGGSSDEQYFGPGTRLTVT.